This entry lists 10 T cell receptor beta chains sequenced from one sample in a study of T cells in tuberculosis. Method: immunoSEQ multiplex PCR; TCRdb's copy keeps in-frame clones and lacks some. Of nearly 60,000 clones listed, around 90% are singletons. Thawed, overnight-rested PBMC were stained with GMM-loaded CD1B tetramer, viability dye and anti-CD3, then sorted. C32 glucose monomycolate from Rhodococcus equi was loaded onto the CD1B tetramers. Sequences were obtained from CD1b-GMM tetramer-negative cells sorted from PBMCs. Receptor source: an adult woman with latent tuberculosis.

The chain carries TRBV6-1 and TRBJ1-5, with TRBD1 identical over 7 bases. The germline V gene has CDR1 MNHNS and CDR2 SASEGT. Trimming took 1 base from V and 4 from J; bases not matched to a gene: 10. CDR3 length: 17 residues. The CDR3, as DNA: TGTGCCAGCAGTGAAGACCCCTGGACAGGTGGAAATCAGCCCCAGCATTTT. Translated: CASSEDPWTGGNQPQHF.

The chain has TRBV2 and TRBJ1-2; TRBD1 aligns across 7 bases. CDR3 size: 14 residues. Germline V CDR1 and CDR2: SNHLY, FYNNEI. Trimming took 5 bases from V and 7 from J; bases not matched to a gene: 10. The CDR3 region has the DNA TGTGCCAGCAGTTCAGACAGGGAGAGTAGTGGCTACACCTTC. It translates to CASSSDRESSGYTF. Combining the CDR3 with reference TRBV2 and TRBJ1-2 gives the whole variable domain EPEVTQTPSHQVTQMGQEVILRCVPISNHLYFYWYRQILGQKVEFLVSFYNNEISEKSEIFDDQFSVERPDGSNFTLKIRSTKLEDSAMYFCASSSDRESSGYTFGSGTRLTVV.

The chain links TRBV7-8 to TRBJ1-1; D unclear. The CDR3 is made up of 13 amino acids. Germline-derived CDR1 and CDR2 are SGHVS and FQNEAQ. V shed 5 bases and J shed 3 bases, with 10 bases lying between them. Here the CDR3 DNA reads TGTGCCAGCAGCGGGCCGGGAGACACTGAAGCTTTCTTT. Protein: CASSGPGDTEAFF. Full variable domain (outside the CDR3, taken from reference TRBV7-8 and TRBJ1-1): GAGVSQSPRYKVAKRGQDVALRCDPISGHVSLFWYQQALGQGPEFLTYFQNEAQLDKSGLPSDRFFAERPEGSVSTLKIQRTQQEDSAVYLCASSGPGDTEAFFGQGTRLTVV.

The CDR3 DNA sequence: TGTGCCAGCAAGATAGGTGGGACTAGCGGCCTCGGGGAGACCCAGTACTTC. Translation: CASKIGGTSGLGETQYF. The chain employs TRBV2 and TRBJ2-5; TRBD2 matches at 11 bases. J lost 5 bases, V lost 7 bases, and 15 bases had no gene match. In germline, CDR1 is SNHLY, CDR2 FYNNEI. This CDR3 has 17 residues.

V usage is TRBV6-6 and J usage is TRBJ2-4; 8 bases match TRBD2. The CDR3 has 14 amino acids. J gave up 7 bases and V 5 bases, and 7 bases lay outside the gene matches. Germline CDR1 reads MNHNY; CDR2 reads SVGAGI (reference sequence). CDR3: CASSPGTRANIQYF. The CDR3 nucleotides are TGTGCCAGCAGTCCCGGGACTAGAGCGAACATTCAGTACTTC.

This clone was counted between two and nine times. The chain carries TRBV6-1 and TRBJ2-1; 8 bases agree with TRBD2. V dropped 4 bases and J dropped 3; count of bases not matched to a gene: 8. This CDR3 has 16 amino acids. Germline V gene lookup returns CDR1 MNHNS and CDR2 SASEGT. The CDR3 is CASSASGTRGYNEQFF. The CDR3 coding sequence is TGTGCCAGCAGTGCTTCGGGGACTAGGGGCTACAATGAGCAGTTCTTC.

This CDR3 reads CASSPLSGSGNTIYF. The CDR3 DNA reads as TGTGCCAGCTCACCACTTTCGGGGTCTGGAAACACCATATATTTT. The chain couples TRBV18 to TRBJ1-3, with no clear D. Germline V gene data show CDR1 as KGHSH and CDR2 as LQKENI. V was shortened by 1 base and J by 1 base, with 8 bases between the two germline ends. The CDR3 runs 15 residues.

This clone came up once. This chain links TRBV7-9 with TRBJ2-5; 7 nucleotides match TRBD1. The DNA end favors TRBJ2-7, so the J call may be wrong. CDR1 is SEHNR, CDR2 FQNEAQ, per germline (reference sequence). The CDR3 contains 13 residues. The CDR3, as DNA: TGTGCCAGCAGCTCTACAGGGGCCTACGAGCAGTACTTC. This translates into CASSSTGAYEQYF.

This clone has only a few counts. The V call is TRBV5-4, the J call TRBJ2-7; TRBD2 aligns across 13 bases. V lost 5 bases to trimming and J lost 3 bases; unmatched junction nucleotides: 5. The V gene's germline CDR1 is SGHNT and CDR2 YYREEE (reference sequence). The length of the CDR3 is 15 residues. The CDR3 nucleotides read TGTGCCAGCAGAGACGGACTAGCGGGGGTCTACGAGCAGTACTTC. This codes for CASRDGLAGVYEQYF.

The rearrangement uses TRBV27 and TRBJ1-5; no clear D gene. Germline V lookup: CDR1 MNHEY, CDR2 SMNVEV (reference sequence). This CDR3 is 12 amino acids long. The ends were cut back, 4 bases at V and 5 bases at J, with 6 bases in the middle. The CDR3 protein is CASSSGYQPQHF. DNA of the CDR3: TGTGCCAGCAGTTCCGGTTATCAGCCCCAGCATTTT.